The sequence of this TCR beta chain was determined in a study of metastatic and nonmetastatic thyroid tumors. Study context: For malignant and benign thyroid patients, tumor or nodule tissue and blood were the sources whose repertoires were compared. Study-wide points: Reported TCR beta diversity, measured in blood and tumor, was significantly higher for malignant thyroid tumors than for benign nodules.

Among the patients, none had received any treatment before thyroid surgery. As handled by the study authors: The study took CDR3 differences across clinicopathological groups and made a distant-metastasis classifier for papillary thyroid cancer from them. Using MiXCR, TCRdb reanalyzed the PCR reads. TCRdb, not the original authors, processed these V and J calls. This sample has about 59,000 clones; 16% occur once, and the top ten carry less than 9.5%. V shed 6 bases and J shed 4 bases, with 16 bases lying between them. Germline CDR1 reads SGDLS; CDR2 reads YYNGEE. This CDR3 comprises 15 residues. There are a few counts of this clone. What it binds is unknown. A clone one base away is much larger, so this may be a read error.

Source material: blood. V and J are TRBV9 and TRBJ2-2, with D possibly matching TRBD1 (6 bases). The clonotype was recovered from a male donor with papillary thyroid cancer or a benign thyroid nodule (not recorded which). Some clones in this sample may be carry-over from other donors' samples. The DNA of the CDR3 is TGTGCCAGCACCCCCCAGGGGTGGGCCACCGGGGAGCTGTTTTTT. This gives the protein CASTPQGWATGELFF.